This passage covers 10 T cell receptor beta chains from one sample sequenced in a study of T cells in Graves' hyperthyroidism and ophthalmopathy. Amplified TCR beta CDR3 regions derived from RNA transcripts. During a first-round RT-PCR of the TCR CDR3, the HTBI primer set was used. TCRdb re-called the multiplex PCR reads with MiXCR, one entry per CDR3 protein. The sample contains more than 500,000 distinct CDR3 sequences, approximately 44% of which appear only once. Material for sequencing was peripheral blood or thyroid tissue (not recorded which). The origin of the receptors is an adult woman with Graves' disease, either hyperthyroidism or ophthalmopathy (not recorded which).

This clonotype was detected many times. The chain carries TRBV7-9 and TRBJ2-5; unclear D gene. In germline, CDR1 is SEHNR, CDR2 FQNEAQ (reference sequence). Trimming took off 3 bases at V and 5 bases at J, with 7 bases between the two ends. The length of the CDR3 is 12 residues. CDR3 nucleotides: TGTGCCAGCAGCTTGGCCTCGGAGACCCAGTACTTC. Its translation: CASSLASETQYF. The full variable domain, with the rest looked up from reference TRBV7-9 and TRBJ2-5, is DTGVSQNPRHKITKRGQNVTFRCDPISEHNRLYWYRQTLGQGPEFLTYFQNEAQLEKSRLLSDRFSAERPKGSFSTLEIQRTEQGDSAMYLCASSLASETQYFGPGTRLLVL.

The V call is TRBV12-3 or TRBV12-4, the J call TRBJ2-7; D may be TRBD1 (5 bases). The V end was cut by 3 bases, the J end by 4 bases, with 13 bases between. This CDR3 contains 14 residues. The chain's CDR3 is CASSLARAAYEQYF. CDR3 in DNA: TGTGCCAGCAGTTTGGCCAGGGCGGCGTACGAGCAGTACTTC.

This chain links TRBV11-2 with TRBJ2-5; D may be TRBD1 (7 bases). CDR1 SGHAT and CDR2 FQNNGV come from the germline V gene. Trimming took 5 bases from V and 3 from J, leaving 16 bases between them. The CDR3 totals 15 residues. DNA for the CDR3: TGTGCCAGCAGCCCGCGGGACAGATTAAAAGAGACCCAGTACTTC. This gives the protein CASSPRDRLKETQYF.

The CDR3 DNA is TGTGCCAGCAGGAAAGGACTGTCGAAGGGCACTGAAGCTTTCTTT. Protein: CASRKGLSKGTEAFF. V is TRBV25-1 and J is TRBJ1-1; D unresolved. This CDR3 is built from 15 residues. The V and J ends lost 6 bases and 4 bases respectively, with 18 bases between them. Germline-derived CDR1 and CDR2 are MGHDK and SYGVNS. The whole variable domain, remainder taken from reference TRBV25-1 and TRBJ1-1, is EADIYQTPRYLVIGTGKKITLECSQTMGHDKMYWYQQDPGMELHLIHYSYGVNSTEKGDLSSESTVSRIRTEHFPLTLESARPSHTSQYLCASRKGLSKGTEAFFGQGTRLTVV.

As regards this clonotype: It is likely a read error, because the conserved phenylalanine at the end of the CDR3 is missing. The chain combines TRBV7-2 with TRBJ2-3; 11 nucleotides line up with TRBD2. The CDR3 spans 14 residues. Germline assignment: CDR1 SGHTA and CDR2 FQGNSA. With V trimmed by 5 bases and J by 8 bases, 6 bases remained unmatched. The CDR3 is CASSKGLAETTQYL. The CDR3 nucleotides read TGTGCCAGCAGCAAGGGACTAGCGGAAACTACGCAGTATCTT.

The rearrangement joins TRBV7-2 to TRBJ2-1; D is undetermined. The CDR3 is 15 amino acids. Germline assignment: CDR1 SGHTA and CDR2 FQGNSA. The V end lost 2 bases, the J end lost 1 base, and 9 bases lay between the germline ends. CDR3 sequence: CASSLIKGSYNEQFF. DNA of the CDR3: TGTGCCAGCAGCTTAATAAAAGGGTCCTACAATGAGCAGTTCTTC.

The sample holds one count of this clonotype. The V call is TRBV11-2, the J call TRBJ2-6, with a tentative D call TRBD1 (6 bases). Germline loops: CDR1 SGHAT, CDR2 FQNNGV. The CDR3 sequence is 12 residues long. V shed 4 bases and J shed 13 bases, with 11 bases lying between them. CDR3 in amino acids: CASSSPGQVLTF. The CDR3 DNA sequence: TGTGCCAGCAGCTCCCCAGGACAGGTCCTGACTTTC.

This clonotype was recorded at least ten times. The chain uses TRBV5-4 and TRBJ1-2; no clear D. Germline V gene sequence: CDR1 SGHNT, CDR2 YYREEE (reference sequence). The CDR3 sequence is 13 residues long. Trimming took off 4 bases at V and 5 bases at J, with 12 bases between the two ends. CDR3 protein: CASSAGWGYGYTF. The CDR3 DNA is TGTGCCAGCAGCGCTGGTTGGGGTTATGGCTACACCTTC.

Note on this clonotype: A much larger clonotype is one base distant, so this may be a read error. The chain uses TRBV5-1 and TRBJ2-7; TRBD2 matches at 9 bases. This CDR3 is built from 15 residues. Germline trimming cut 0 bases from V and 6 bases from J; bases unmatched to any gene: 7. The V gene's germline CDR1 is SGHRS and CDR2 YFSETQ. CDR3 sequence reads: CASSLGTSETSEQYF. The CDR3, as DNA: TGCGCCAGCAGCTTGGGGACTAGCGAGACGAGCGAGCAGTACTTC.

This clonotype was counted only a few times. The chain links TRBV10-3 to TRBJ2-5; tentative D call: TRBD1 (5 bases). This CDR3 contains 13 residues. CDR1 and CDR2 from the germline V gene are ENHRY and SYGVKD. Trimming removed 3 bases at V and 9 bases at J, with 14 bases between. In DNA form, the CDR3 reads TGTGCCATCAGTGACAGGGCGGTTCAGCCCCAGTACTTC. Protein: CAISDRAVQPQYF.